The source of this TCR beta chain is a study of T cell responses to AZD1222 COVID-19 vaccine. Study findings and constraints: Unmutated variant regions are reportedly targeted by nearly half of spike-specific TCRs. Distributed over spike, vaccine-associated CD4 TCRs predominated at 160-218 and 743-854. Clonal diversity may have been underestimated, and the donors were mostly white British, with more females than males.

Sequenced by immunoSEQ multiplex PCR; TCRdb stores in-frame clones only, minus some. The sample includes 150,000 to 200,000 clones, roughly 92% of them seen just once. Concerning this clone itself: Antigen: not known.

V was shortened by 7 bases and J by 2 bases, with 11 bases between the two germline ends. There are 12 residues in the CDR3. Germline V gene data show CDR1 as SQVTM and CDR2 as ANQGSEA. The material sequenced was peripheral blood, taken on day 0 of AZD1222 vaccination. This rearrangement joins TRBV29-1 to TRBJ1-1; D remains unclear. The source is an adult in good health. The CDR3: CSGRAGNTEAFF. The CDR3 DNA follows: TGCAGCGGACGTGCGGGTAACACTGAAGCTTTCTTT.